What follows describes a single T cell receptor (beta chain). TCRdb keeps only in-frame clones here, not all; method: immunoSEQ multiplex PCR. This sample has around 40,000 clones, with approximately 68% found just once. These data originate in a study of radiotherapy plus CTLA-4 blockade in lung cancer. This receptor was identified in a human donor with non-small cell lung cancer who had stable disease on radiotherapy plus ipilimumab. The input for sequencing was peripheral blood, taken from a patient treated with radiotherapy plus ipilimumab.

CDR3 loop: CASSFWTDTGELFF. The CDR3 DNA is TGTGCCAGCAGCTTCTGGACAGACACCGGGGAGCTGTTTTTT. The chain uses TRBV13 and TRBJ2-2, with a tentative D call TRBD1 (6 bases). Trimming took off 3 bases at V and 3 bases at J, with 8 bases between the two ends. This CDR3 spans 14 amino acids. CDR1 is PRHDT and CDR2 is FYEKMQ in the germline V gene (reference sequence).